These T cell receptor beta chains were read from a single sample in a study of blood T cell repertoires in COVID-19. The protocol was immunoSEQ multiplex PCR, while the TCRdb copy is restricted to in-frame clones and leaves out a portion. The repertoire holds about 44,000 clones, with roughly nine tenths as singletons. The specimen sequenced was peripheral blood. These receptor sequences come from a man between 65 and 80 years old with active COVID-19. The CDR3 runs from the conserved cysteine through the conserved F or W. A D gene is named only where the DNA matches it firmly. The size field is filled for only some rows; it gives once, few, many or a size class.

size,J,D,V,DNA,CDR3
-,TRBJ2-2,TRBD2,TRBV4-2,TGTGCCAGCAGCACTGGGACTAGCGGGCAGAACACCGGGGAGCTGTTTTTT,CASSTGTSGQNTGELFF
-,TRBJ1-5,TRBD1,TRBV20-1,TGCAGTGCTAGTACAGGGGGCGTCAATCAGCCCCAGCATTTT,CSASTGGVNQPQHF
once,TRBJ1-2,-,TRBV14,TGTGCCAGCAGTCCCACATTCGGAGGTGGCTACACCTTC,CASSPTFGGGYTF
-,TRBJ2-3,TRBD2,TRBV3-1/TRBV3-2,TGTGCCAGCAGCCTCGGCGGGGGGGGCGGGGCAGATACGCAGTATTTT,CASSLGGGGGADTQYF
-,TRBJ2-3,TRBD2,TRBV5-5,TGTGCCAGCAGCGGGAGGACTAGCGGGGACACAGATACGCAGTATTTT,CASSGRTSGDTDTQYF
-,TRBJ2-7,-,TRBV5-1,TGCGCCAGCAACAACAGGGGAGGCTACGAGCAGTACTTC,CASNNRGGYEQYF
-,TRBJ2-6,-,TRBV4-2,TGTGCCAGCAGCCAAGATCAAGGAGGATCTGGGGCCAACGTCCTGACTTTC,CASSQDQGGSGANVLTF
-,TRBJ1-2,-,TRBV19,TGTGCCAGTAGGGACAATCCTGGGGTGGGAGGCTACACCTTC,CASRDNPGVGGYTF
-,TRBJ1-3,-,TRBV6-5,TGTGCCAGCAGGCGGGTCAGCAGCTCTGGAAACACCATATATTTT,CASRRVSSSGNTIYF
-,TRBJ2-5,TRBD2,TRBV7-3,TGTGCCAGCAGCCGGAACGGGGGGGAAAAAGAGACCCAGTACTTC,CASSRNGGEKETQYF
-,TRBJ1-3,-,TRBV5-8,TGTGCCAGCAGCTTGGGGCAGAACTCTGGAAACACCATATATTTT,CASSLGQNSGNTIYF
-,TRBJ1-6,TRBD1,TRBV2,TGTGCCAGCAGTGGGGACAGGTCCTATAATTCACCCCTCCACTTT,CASSGDRSYNSPLHF
once,TRBJ2-7,TRBD2,TRBV2,TGTGCCAGCAGTTCTGACGCTACTAGCGGGGGGGCCTACGAGCAGTACTTC,CASSSDATSGGAYEQYF
-,TRBJ1-1,-,TRBV12-5,TGTGCTAGTGGTTTGGGCCACAGGAACACTGAAGCTTTCTTT,CASGLGHRNTEAFF
once,TRBJ2-3,TRBD2,TRBV7-2,TGTGCCAGCAGCTCCGGACTAGCTCCAGATACGCAGTATTTT,CASSSGLAPDTQYF
-,TRBJ1-3,-,TRBV5-4,TGTGCCAGCAGCCGGGACAACAGAAACACCATATATTTT,CASSRDNRNTIYF
-,TRBJ1-5,TRBD1,TRBV7-2,TGTGCCAGCAGCTTTACAGGGGGCTGGCAGCCCCAGCATTTT,CASSFTGGWQPQHF
-,TRBJ1-4,TRBD1,TRBV5-1,TGCGCCAGCAGCTTGGCGGGACAGAATAATGAAAAACTGTTTTTT,CASSLAGQNNEKLFF
-,TRBJ2-2,TRBD2,TRBV23-1,TGCGCCAGCTCCGGGGTAGCGGGCTCAAACGGCGGGGAGCTGTTTTTT,CASSGVAGSNGGELFF
once,TRBJ2-1,-,TRBV9,TGTGCCAGCAGCCCAGGGGTAGACAATGAGCAGTTCTTC,CASSPGVDNEQFF
-,TRBJ2-1,TRBD1,TRBV5-1,TGCGCCAGCAGCCCGGAGACAGGGGTGGTCAATGAGCAGTTCTTC,CASSPETGVVNEQFF
-,TRBJ1-2,-,TRBV5-1,TGCGCCAGCAGCCTCGGGGAGTCTTATGGCTACACCTTC,CASSLGESYGYTF
-,TRBJ2-5,-,TRBV12-5,TGTGCTAGTGGTTTGGACGTAGTAGAGACCCAGTACTTC,CASGLDVVETQYF
-,TRBJ1-2,-,TRBV7-2,TGTGCCAGCAGCTTAGGGGCAGAGAACTATGGCTACACCTTC,CASSLGAENYGYTF
-,TRBJ1-1,-,TRBV9,TGTGCCAGCAGCTTACGGACGGGAACTGAAGCTTTCTTT,CASSLRTGTEAFF
-,TRBJ2-1,-,TRBV7-3,TGTGCCAGCAGCCAATCGGACAGAAATGAGCAGTTCTTC,CASSQSDRNEQFF
-,TRBJ2-2,-,TRBV5-4,TGTGCCAGCAGCGGGTCGGGAGTAGGAACCGGGGAGCTGTTTTTT,CASSGSGVGTGELFF
-,TRBJ2-3,TRBD2,TRBV24-1,TGTGCCACCAGTGACCCCACGGGCGGGGGAGATACGCAGTATTTT,CATSDPTGGGDTQYF
-,TRBJ2-7,-,TRBV9,TGTGCCAGCAGCCCCGGTTCGACCTACGAGCAGTACTTC,CASSPGSTYEQYF
-,TRBJ1-4,TRBD1,TRBV6-5,TGTGCCAGCAGTTACTCTGAGGGGGCGATCAGCGAAAAACTGTTTTTT,CASSYSEGAISEKLFF
-,TRBJ2-1,TRBD1,TRBV6-5,TGTGCCAGCACCCAAGATACAGGGGGCGTGAATGAGCAGTTCTTC,CASTQDTGGVNEQFF
-,TRBJ2-1,TRBD2,TRBV5-1,TGCGCCAGCAGCCCAGGACTAGGCGTCGGTGAGCAGTTCTTC,CASSPGLGVGEQFF
-,TRBJ2-5,TRBD2,TRBV10-3,TGTGCCATCAGCCCTACTAGCGGGGGGGCCCTAGAGACCCAGTACTTC,CAISPTSGGALETQYF
-,TRBJ2-7,-,TRBV6-5,TGTGCCAGTTCTTCTAACCGCATCTCATCCTACGAGCAGTACTTC,CASSSNRISSYEQYF
once,TRBJ2-3,-,TRBV7-8,TGTGCCAGCAGCTTAGAAGGGGCAGATACGCAGTATTTT,CASSLEGADTQYF
-,TRBJ2-3,-,TRBV6-5,TGTGCCAGCAGGCGGGACAGCACAGATACGCAGTATTTT,CASRRDSTDTQYF
-,TRBJ1-5,-,TRBV23-1,TGCGCCAGCAGCCTGCCCATGGCAGGGGATAGCAATCAGCCCCAGCATTTT,CASSLPMAGDSNQPQHF
-,TRBJ2-2,TRBD1,TRBV6-1,TGTGCCAGCAGTGCCACTGCCGGGACAGGGCTCACCGGGGAGCTGTTTTTT,CASSATAGTGLTGELFF
-,TRBJ1-2,TRBD1,TRBV25-1,TGTGCCAGCAGTGTTTCGGGACAGGGGGACGGCTACACCTTC,CASSVSGQGDGYTF
-,TRBJ2-4,TRBD2,TRBV24-1,TGTGCCACCAGTGAATCCGGGACTAGGCCTGGCATTCAGTACTTC,CATSESGTRPGIQYF
once,TRBJ2-5,TRBD1,TRBV6-6,TGTGCCAGCAGTTACTCCCGGGACAGCCAAGAGACCCAGTACTTC,CASSYSRDSQETQYF
-,TRBJ2-3,TRBD1,TRBV7-9,TGTGCCAGCAGCCTAGGGGACAGAGTCACAGATACGCAGTATTTT,CASSLGDRVTDTQYF
-,TRBJ2-1,TRBD2,TRBV7-3,TGTGCCAGCAGCTCTTTAGCGGGGGGGTACAATGAGCAGTTCTTC,CASSSLAGGYNEQFF
-,TRBJ1-1,-,TRBV19,TGTGCCAGTAGTTCCCCCCCCGGCAGAGCAGGTACTGAAGCTTTCTTT,CASSSPPGRAGTEAFF
-,TRBJ1-4,TRBD1,TRBV2,TGTGCCAGCAGTCTGTCAGGGGGCACTAATGAAAAACTGTTTTTT,CASSLSGGTNEKLFF
-,TRBJ1-4,-,TRBV19,TGTGCCAGTAGTATGGGGACACCTAATGAAAAACTGTTTTTT,CASSMGTPNEKLFF
-,TRBJ2-5,-,TRBV5-1,TGCGCCAGCAGCTCAACAGGGGGGGAAGAGACCCAGTACTTC,CASSSTGGEETQYF
-,TRBJ1-1,-,TRBV2,TGTGCCAGCAGTGAAAATCGCGAGGGTGAAGCTTTCTTT,CASSENREGEAFF
-,TRBJ2-3,-,TRBV3-1/TRBV3-2,TGTGCCAGCAGCCAGGCCGGGGTAGATACGCAGTATTTT,CASSQAGVDTQYF
-,TRBJ2-1,-,TRBV6-5,TGTGCCAGCAGCCCCCCGGACAGCTCCTACAATGAGCAGTTCTTC,CASSPPDSSYNEQFF
-,TRBJ1-6,-,TRBV9,TGTGCCAGCAGCGCCGGAGGCTATAATTCACCCCTCCACTTT,CASSAGGYNSPLHF
-,TRBJ1-6,-,TRBV6-5,TGTGCCAGCAGTTATAGGACACCCGGCCCCCTCCACTTT,CASSYRTPGPLHF
-,TRBJ2-3,-,TRBV6-6,TGTGCCAGCAGTTACTCGGATCGGAGTACAGATACGCAGTATTTT,CASSYSDRSTDTQYF
-,TRBJ2-6,TRBD1,TRBV6-5,TGTGCCAGCAGCCTACAGGGGATCGGGGCCAACGTCCTGACTTTC,CASSLQGIGANVLTF
-,TRBJ2-3,-,TRBV5-6,TGTGCCAGCAGCTTGGTGGGTAGCCTCACAGATACGCAGTATTTT,CASSLVGSLTDTQYF